The source of this T cell receptor (beta chain) is a study of cytomegalovirus exposure and HLA in healthy donors. This clone was detected a few times. Its antigen is as yet unknown. The study, taken as a whole, reports: One variant, a missense change in DCLRE1C, was linked in a later analysis to TCR beta V- and J-gene trimming. TRBV6-2, TRBV6-3 and some other V segments were excluded as indistinguishable. CMV serostatus was the only immune exposure information that was available.

This CDR3 comprises 13 residues. Germline CDR1 reads MNHNY; CDR2 reads SVGAGI (reference sequence). The V end was cut by 5 bases, the J end by 7 bases, with 11 bases between. PCR used 60 Vbeta primers and 13 Jbeta primers. TCRdb keeps only in-frame clones here, not all; method: immunoSEQ multiplex PCR. The sample yields over 130,000 clones, approximately 78% seen once. The chain combines TRBV6-6 with TRBJ2-2; D possibly corresponds to TRBD2 (6 bases). The receptor was isolated from a woman in her 40s in good health and CMV-seropositive. Input material: PBMCs. The CDR3 protein is CASSGGWGGELFF. The CDR3 DNA is TGTGCCAGCAGTGGAGGGTGGGGCGGGGAGCTGTTTTTT.